This T cell receptor beta chain was observed in a study of blood T cell repertoires in COVID-19. Turning to the study itself: Sources were T cells, B-cell-depleted T cells, or PBMCs; the material itself was cDNA or gDNA.

This CDR3 region has 18 residues. V was shortened by 0 bases and J by 6 bases, with 22 bases between the two germline ends. CDR1 is SGHRS and CDR2 is YFSETQ in the germline V gene. Per the authors' pipeline: Amplifying reference gene primers gave estimates of nucleated cell counts. Libraries were prepared by immunoSEQ multiplex PCR; TCRdb keeps only in-frame clonotypes and omits some of them. The V and J calls and clone size come from that table; D and trimming were worked out from the DNA. The table includes approximately 330,000 clones, around 89% detected once. The clonotype was recovered from a woman aged 50 to 60 with active or convalescent COVID-19. V and J are TRBV5-1 and TRBJ2-1, with a tentative D call TRBD2 (7 bases). The sequenced material came from peripheral blood. CDR3 sequence (DNA): TGCGCCAGCAGCTTGGAAGGGGCGGGGGCCCTTTTAACCAATGAGCAGTTCTTC. Translation gives CASSLEGAGALLTNEQFF.